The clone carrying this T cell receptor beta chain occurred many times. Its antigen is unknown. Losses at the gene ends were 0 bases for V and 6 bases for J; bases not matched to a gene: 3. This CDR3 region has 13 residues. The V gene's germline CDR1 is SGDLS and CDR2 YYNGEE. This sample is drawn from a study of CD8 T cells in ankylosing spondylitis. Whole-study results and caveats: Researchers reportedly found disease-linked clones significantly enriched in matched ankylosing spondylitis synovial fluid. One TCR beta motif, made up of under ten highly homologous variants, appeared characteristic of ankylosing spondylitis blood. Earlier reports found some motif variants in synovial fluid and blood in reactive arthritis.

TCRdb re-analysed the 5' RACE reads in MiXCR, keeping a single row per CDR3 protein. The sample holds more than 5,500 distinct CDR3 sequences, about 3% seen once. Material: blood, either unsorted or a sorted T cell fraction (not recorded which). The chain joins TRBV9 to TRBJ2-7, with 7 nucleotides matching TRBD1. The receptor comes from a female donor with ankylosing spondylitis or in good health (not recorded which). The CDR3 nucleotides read TGTGCCAGCAGCGTAGAGGGACAGACCGAGCAGTACTTC. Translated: CASSVEGQTEQYF. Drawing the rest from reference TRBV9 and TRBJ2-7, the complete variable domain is DSGVTQTPKHLITATGQRVTLRCSPRSGDLSVYWYQQSLDQGLQFLIQYYNGEERAKGNILERFSAQQFPDLHSELNLSSLELGDSALYFCASSVEGQTEQYFGPGTRLTVT.